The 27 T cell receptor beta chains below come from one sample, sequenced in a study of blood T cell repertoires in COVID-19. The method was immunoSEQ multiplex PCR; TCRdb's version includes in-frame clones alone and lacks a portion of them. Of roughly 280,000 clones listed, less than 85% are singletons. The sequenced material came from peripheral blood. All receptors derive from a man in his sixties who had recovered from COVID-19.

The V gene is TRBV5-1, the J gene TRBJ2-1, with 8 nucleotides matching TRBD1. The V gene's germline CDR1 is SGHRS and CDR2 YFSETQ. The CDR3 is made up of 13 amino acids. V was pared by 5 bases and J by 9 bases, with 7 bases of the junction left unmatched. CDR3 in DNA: TGCGCCAGCAGACCGGACAGGGTCGGTGAGCAGTTCTTC. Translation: CASRPDRVGEQFF.

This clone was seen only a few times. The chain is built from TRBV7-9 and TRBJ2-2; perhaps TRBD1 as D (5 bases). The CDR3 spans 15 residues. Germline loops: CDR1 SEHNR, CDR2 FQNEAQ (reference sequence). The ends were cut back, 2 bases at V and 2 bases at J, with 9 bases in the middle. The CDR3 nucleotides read TGTGCCAGCAGCTTAAGGGGCAGAAACACCGGGGAGCTGTTTTTT. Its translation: CASSLRGRNTGELFF.

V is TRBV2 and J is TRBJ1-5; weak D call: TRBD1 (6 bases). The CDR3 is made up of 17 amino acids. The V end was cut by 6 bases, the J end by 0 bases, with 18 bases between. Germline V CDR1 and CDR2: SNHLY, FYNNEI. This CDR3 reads CASRGGTSQGSNQPQHF. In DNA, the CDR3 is TGTGCCAGCAGGGGGGGGACTTCACAGGGTAGCAATCAGCCCCAGCATTTT.

CDR3 region: CATLVQGNTGELFF. For the CDR3, the DNA is TGTGCCACGCTCGTCCAGGGGAACACCGGGGAGCTGTTTTTT. This sequence joins TRBV6-6 and TRBJ2-2, with D tentatively TRBD1 (5 bases). This CDR3 is built from 14 residues. The germline gives CDR1 MNHNY, CDR2 SVGAGI (reference sequence). V was cut by 10 bases and J by 1 base, with 13 bases left in between.

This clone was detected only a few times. The CDR3 DNA reads as TGTGCCACCAGCAGAGACCTCTCCTACGAGCAGTACTTC. Translation gives CATSRDLSYEQYF. This chain joins TRBV15 and TRBJ2-7; D ambiguous. V was clipped by 0 bases and J by 0 bases, with 3 bases between them. Germline assignment: CDR1 LNHNV and CDR2 YYDKDF (reference sequence). The CDR3 runs to 13 residues.

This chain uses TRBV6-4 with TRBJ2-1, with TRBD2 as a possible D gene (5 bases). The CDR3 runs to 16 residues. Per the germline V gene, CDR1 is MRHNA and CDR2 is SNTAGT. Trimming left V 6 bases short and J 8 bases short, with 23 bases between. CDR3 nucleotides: TGTGCCAGCAGGAAAACCAGCGGTGGACGCTCGTATGAGCAGTTCTTC. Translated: CASRKTSGGRSYEQFF.

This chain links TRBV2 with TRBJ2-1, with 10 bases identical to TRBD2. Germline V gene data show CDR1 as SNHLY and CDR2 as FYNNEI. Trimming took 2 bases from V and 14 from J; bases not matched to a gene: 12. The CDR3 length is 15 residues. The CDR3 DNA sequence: TGTGCCAGCAGTGAAACAGGACTAGCGGAAGGAGCAGAGTTCTTC. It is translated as CASSETGLAEGAEFF.

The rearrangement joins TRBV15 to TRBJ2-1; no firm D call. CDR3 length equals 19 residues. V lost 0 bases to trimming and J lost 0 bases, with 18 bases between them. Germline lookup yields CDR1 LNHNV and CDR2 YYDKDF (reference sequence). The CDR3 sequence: CATSRDLGGIVSSYNEQFF. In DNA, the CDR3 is TGTGCCACCAGCAGAGATCTCGGCGGAATTGTGAGCTCCTACAATGAGCAGTTCTTC.

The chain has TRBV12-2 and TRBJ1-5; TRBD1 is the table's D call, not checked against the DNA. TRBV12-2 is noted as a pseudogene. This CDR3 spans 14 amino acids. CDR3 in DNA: TGTGCAAGTCGCTACTCACAGGGCAGGCAGCCCCAGCATTTT. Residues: CASRYSQGRQPQHF.

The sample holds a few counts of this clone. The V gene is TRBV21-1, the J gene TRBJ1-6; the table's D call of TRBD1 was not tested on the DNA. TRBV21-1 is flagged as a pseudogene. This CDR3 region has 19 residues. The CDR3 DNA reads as TGTGCCAGCAGGAGACAGGGGGGGCGGGTTAGCTCCTATAATTCACCCCTCCACTTT. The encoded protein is CASRRQGGRVSSYNSPLHF.

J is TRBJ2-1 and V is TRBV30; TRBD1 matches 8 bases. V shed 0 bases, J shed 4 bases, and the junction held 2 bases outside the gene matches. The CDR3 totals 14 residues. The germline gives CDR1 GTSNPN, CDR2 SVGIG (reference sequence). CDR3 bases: TGTGCCTGGAGTGTAGGGACAGGTTACAATGAGCAGTTCTTC. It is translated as CAWSVGTGYNEQFF. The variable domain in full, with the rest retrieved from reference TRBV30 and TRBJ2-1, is SQTIHQWPATLVQPVGSPLSLECTVEGTSNPNLYWYRQAAGRGLQLLFYSVGIGQISSEVPQNLSASRPQDRQFILSSKKLLLSDSGFYLCAWSVGTGYNEQFFGPGTRLTVL.

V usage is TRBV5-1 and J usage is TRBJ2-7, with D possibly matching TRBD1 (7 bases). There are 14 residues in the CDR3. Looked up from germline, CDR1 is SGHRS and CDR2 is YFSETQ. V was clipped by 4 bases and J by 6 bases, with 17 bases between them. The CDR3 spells CASSPRDSGGEQYF. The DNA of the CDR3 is TGCGCCAGCAGCCCGAGGGACTCAGGGGGCGAGCAGTACTTC.

CDR3 sequence reads: CASSIDRAKSTDTQYF. In DNA, the CDR3 is TGTGCCAGTAGTATAGACAGGGCGAAGAGCACAGATACGCAGTATTTT. The chain is built from TRBV19 and TRBJ2-3, with D maybe TRBD1 (5 bases). The CDR3 runs 16 residues. V lost 0 bases and J 0 bases, leaving 10 bases between the germline ends. Germline CDR1 reads LNHDA; CDR2 reads SQIVND (reference sequence).

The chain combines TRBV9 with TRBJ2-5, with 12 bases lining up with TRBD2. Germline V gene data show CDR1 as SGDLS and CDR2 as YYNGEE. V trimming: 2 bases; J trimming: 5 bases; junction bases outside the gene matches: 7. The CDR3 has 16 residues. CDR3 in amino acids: CASSVILAGGGETQYF. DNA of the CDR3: TGTGCCAGCAGCGTGATACTAGCGGGGGGCGGGGAGACCCAGTACTTC.

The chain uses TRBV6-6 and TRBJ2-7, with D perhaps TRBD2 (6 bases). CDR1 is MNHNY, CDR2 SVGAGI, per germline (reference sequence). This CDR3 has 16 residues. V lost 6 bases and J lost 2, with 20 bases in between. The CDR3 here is CASRPSLGGETYEQYF. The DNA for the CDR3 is TGTGCCAGCAGACCCTCCCTGGGGGGAGAGACCTACGAGCAGTACTTC.

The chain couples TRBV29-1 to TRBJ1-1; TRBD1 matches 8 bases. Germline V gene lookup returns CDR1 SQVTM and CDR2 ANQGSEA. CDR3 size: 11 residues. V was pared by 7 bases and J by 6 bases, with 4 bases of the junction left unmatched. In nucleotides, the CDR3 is TGCAGCGCAGACAGGGGACCTGAAGCTTTCTTT. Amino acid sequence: CSADRGPEAFF.

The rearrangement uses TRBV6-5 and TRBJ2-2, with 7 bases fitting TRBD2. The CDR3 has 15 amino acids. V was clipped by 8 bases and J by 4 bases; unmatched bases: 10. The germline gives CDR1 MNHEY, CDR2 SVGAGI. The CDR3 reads CASGRWRERTGELFF. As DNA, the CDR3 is TGTGCCAGCGGTCGGTGGCGGGAGCGCACCGGGGAGCTGTTTTTT.

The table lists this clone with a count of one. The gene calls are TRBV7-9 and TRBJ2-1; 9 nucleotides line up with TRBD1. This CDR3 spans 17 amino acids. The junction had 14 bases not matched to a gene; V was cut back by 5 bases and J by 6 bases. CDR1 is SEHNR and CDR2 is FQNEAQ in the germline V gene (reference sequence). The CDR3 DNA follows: TGTGCCAGCAGCACTGGCACCGGGACAGGGTCGGTCAATGAGCAGTTCTTC. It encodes CASSTGTGTGSVNEQFF.

CDR3 protein: CASSPDISNQPQHF. The CDR3 DNA sequence: TGTGCCAGCAGCCCCGACATTAGCAATCAGCCCCAGCATTTT. The chain joins TRBV9 to TRBJ1-5, with no clear D. Germline CDR1 SGDLS, CDR2 YYNGEE. V shed 4 bases and J shed 0 bases, with 8 bases lying between them. The CDR3 is 14 amino acids. Filled out from reference TRBV9 and TRBJ1-5, the complete variable domain reads DSGVTQTPKHLITATGQRVTLRCSPRSGDLSVYWYQQSLDQGLQFLIQYYNGEERAKGNILERFSAQQFPDLHSELNLSSLELGDSALYFCASSPDISNQPQHFGDGTRLSIL.

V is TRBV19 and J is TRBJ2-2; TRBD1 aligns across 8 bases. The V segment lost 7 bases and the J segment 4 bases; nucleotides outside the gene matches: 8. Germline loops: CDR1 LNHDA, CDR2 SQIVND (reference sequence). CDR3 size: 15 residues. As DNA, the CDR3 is TGTGCCAGTATGGGCCAGGGGGCAATCACCGGGGAGCTGTTTTTT. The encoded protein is CASMGQGAITGELFF.

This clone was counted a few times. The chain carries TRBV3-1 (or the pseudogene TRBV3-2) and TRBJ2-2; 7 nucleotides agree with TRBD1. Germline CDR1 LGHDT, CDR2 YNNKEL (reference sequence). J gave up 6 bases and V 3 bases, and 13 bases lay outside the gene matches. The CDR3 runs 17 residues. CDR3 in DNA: TGTGCCAGCAGCCACAGGGGCAGGGGGACAAAAGCCGGGGAGCTGTTTTTT. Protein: CASSHRGRGTKAGELFF.

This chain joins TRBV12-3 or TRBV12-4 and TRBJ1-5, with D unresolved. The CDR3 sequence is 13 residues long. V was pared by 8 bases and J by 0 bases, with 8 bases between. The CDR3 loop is CASGGDSNQPQHF. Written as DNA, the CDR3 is TGTGCCAGCGGAGGAGATAGCAATCAGCCCCAGCATTTT.

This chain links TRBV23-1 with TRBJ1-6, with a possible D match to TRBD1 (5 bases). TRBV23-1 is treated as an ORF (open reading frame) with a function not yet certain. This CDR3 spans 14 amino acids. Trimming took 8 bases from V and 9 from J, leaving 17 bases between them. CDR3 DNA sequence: TGCGCCAGCGGCCGGCAGGGCCCCGGTTCACCCCTCCACTTT. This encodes CASGRQGPGSPLHF.

The CDR3 is CASSLSRVASRPITSEQFF. In DNA, the CDR3 is TGTGCCAGCAGTTTATCGAGGGTAGCGAGTCGGCCCATTACAAGTGAGCAGTTCTTC. V is TRBV27 and J is TRBJ2-1; D perhaps matches TRBD2 (5 bases). This CDR3 is 19 amino acids long. From germline, CDR1 is MNHEY and CDR2 SMNVEV (reference sequence). Trimming stripped 0 bases from V and 9 bases from J, with 27 bases between.

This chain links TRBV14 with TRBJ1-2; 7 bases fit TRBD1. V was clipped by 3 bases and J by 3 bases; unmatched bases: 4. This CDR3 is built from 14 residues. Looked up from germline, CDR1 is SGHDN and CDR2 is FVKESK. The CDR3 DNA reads TGTGCCAGCAGCCAGGGCAGGGGGGACTATGGCTACACCTTC. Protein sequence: CASSQGRGDYGYTF.

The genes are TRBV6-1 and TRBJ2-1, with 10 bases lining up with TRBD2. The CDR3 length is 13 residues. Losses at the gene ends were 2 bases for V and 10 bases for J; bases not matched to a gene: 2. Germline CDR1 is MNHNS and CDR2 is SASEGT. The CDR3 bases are TGTGCCAGCAGTGAAACGGGACTAGCGGAGCAGTTCTTC. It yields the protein CASSETGLAEQFF.

CDR3 protein: CASSNRGGNTIYF. For the CDR3, the DNA is TGTGCCAGCAGCAACAGGGGGGGAAACACCATATATTTT. V usage is TRBV9 and J usage is TRBJ1-3; the match to TRBD1 covers 8 bases. Germline V gene data show CDR1 as SGDLS and CDR2 as YYNGEE. With 4 bases clipped from V and 4 bases from J, the junction kept 1 base outside the gene matches. The CDR3 extends over 13 amino acids. The variable domain in full, completed from reference TRBV9 and TRBJ1-3, reads DSGVTQTPKHLITATGQRVTLRCSPRSGDLSVYWYQQSLDQGLQFLIQYYNGEERAKGNILERFSAQQFPDLHSELNLSSLELGDSALYFCASSNRGGNTIYFGEGSWLTVV.